This TCR beta chain was found in a study of blood T cell repertoires in COVID-19. Assay used: immunoSEQ multiplex PCR; TCRdb lists only in-frame clones, some missing. The sample contains about 52,000 clones, 85% of which appear only once. This sequence originates from a human donor in a cohort sampled during active COVID-19. Material for sequencing was peripheral blood.

The CDR3, as DNA: TGTGCCAGCAGTCGGCCACAGTTCCGAGACTCCTATAATTCACCCCTCCACTTT. Protein: CASSRPQFRDSYNSPLHF. The chain is built from TRBV28 and TRBJ1-6; no definite D call. V was cut by 5 bases and J by 0 bases, with 17 bases left in between. This CDR3 spans 18 amino acids. Germline CDR1 MDHEN, CDR2 SYDVKM.